The rows below give T cell receptor beta chains drawn from one sample of a study of beta chain features in type 1 diabetes. Using immunoSEQ multiplex PCR, the repertoire was profiled, and TCRdb retains in-frame clones only, with some absent. The top ten clones hold around 0.039% of a sample with hundreds of thousands of clones, approximately 13% of them seen once. Sample: naive CD4+ T cells from blood. The receptors come from a young man in good health. CDR3s include the opening cysteine and the closing phenylalanine or tryptophan. D genes are given only for firm matches. Clone size is not always given. Where it is, it says once, few, many or a class for expanded clones.

d_call	clone_size	v_call	j_call	cdr3_nt	cdr3_aa
.	few	TRBV5-1	TRBJ2-3	TGCGCCAGCAGCTTGATCCTAGCCGGCACAGATACGCAGTATTTT	CASSLILAGTDTQYF
TRBD2	few	TRBV7-3	TRBJ2-5	TGTGCCGCACTCATCCTAGCGGGAGGGCCGTCCCGGGAGACCCAGTACTTC	CAALILAGGPSRETQYF
.	.	TRBV5-6	TRBJ1-1	TGTGCCAGCAGCTTGTCAAGGGTTAAGAACACTGAAGCTTTCTTT	CASSLSRVKNTEAFF
.	few	TRBV7-9	TRBJ2-3	TGTGCCAGCAGCCTCCCGGTGGATACGCAGTATTTT	CASSLPVDTQYF
.	.	TRBV13	TRBJ2-7	TGTGCCAGCAGCTTATATGCACGACCCTACGAGCAGTACTTC	CASSLYARPYEQYF
.	.	TRBV7-2	TRBJ2-3	TGTGCCAGCAGCTCGAGGGGAGGCACAGATACGCAGTATTTT	CASSSRGGTDTQYF
.	.	TRBV6-1	TRBJ1-1	TGTGCCAGCGGGCAGGGAATGGACACTGAAGCTTTCTTT	CASGQGMDTEAFF
TRBD2	.	TRBV4-3	TRBJ2-3	TGCGCCAGCAGCCAAGATGCGGGGGGCTACACAGATACGCAGTATTTT	CASSQDAGGYTDTQYF
.	.	TRBV7-9	TRBJ1-2	TGTGCCAGCAGCTACGGCCCAAACTATGGCTACACCTTC	CASSYGPNYGYTF
.	few	TRBV21-1	TRBJ1-4	TGTGCCAGCAGGGTATGGGAAAAACTGTTTTTT	CASRVWEKLFF
TRBD1	.	TRBV7-9	TRBJ2-7	TGTGCCAGCGGGACAGGGGTTGGGAACTACGAGCAGTACTTC	CASGTGVGNYEQYF
TRBD2	few	TRBV7-2	TRBJ2-1	TGTGCCAGCAGCAAGGGGACTACCTTCGAGGAGCAGTTCTTC	CASSKGTTFEEQFF
.	few	TRBV7-8	TRBJ2-4	TGTGCCAGCAGCCCACGCCCCCTGCAGGGGATAACCCTAGCCAAAAACATTCAGTACTTC	CASSPRPLQGITLAKNIQYF
TRBD1	few	TRBV29-1	TRBJ1-1	TGCAGCGTCGGGACAGGTTCTAACACTGAAGCTTTCTTT	CSVGTGSNTEAFF
.	.	TRBV14	TRBJ2-1	TGTGCCAGCAGCGCAGGGACGGTAGGCGAGCAGTTCTTC	CASSAGTVGEQFF
.	many	TRBV29-1	TRBJ2-5	TGCAGCGTTGATTGGCAGTTGGAGACCCAGTACTTC	CSVDWQLETQYF
.	few	TRBV29-1	TRBJ1-2	TGCAGCGTTAAGACCGCTGGCTACACCTTC	CSVKTAGYTF
.	.	TRBV6-1	TRBJ2-1	TGTGCCAGCAGTCATGGTGAGCAGTTCTTC	CASSHGEQFF
.	few	TRBV7-2	TRBJ2-1	TGTGCCAGCAGCTTATTAAGTGAGCAGTTCTTC	CASSLLSEQFF
.	few	TRBV4-1	TRBJ2-7	TGCGCCAGCAGCCAACCGACCTTACTCGACAGCTACGAGCAGTACTTC	CASSQPTLLDSYEQYF
.	.	TRBV15	TRBJ1-5	TGTGCCACCAGCAGACCCCTAGGGGCGAATCAGCCCCAGCATTTT	CATSRPLGANQPQHF
.	few	TRBV7-9	TRBJ1-3	TGTGCCAGCAGCTTAGACCGACGGGTCGCTGGAAACACCATATATTTT	CASSLDRRVAGNTIYF
.	.	TRBV7-9	TRBJ1-6	TGTGCCAGCAGCTTAGTAGACGGGCGGGGACCCACTCTGGATTCACCCCTCCACTTT	CASSLVDGRGPTLDSPLHF
.	few	TRBV6-1	TRBJ2-3	TGTGCCAGCAGTGAAGGGCTAGGATCGGCCACAGATACGCAGTATTTT	CASSEGLGSATDTQYF
.	.	TRBV7-6	TRBJ1-1	TGTGCCAGCAGCTTACTCGCCAGTCGTGACACTGAAGCTTTCTTT	CASSLLASRDTEAFF
TRBD1	.	TRBV29-1	TRBJ2-5	TGCAGCGTTTTACAGGGGGGAGAGACCCAGTACTTC	CSVLQGGETQYF
TRBD2	few	TRBV6-6	TRBJ2-3	TGTGCCAGCAGTTACCTTAGCGGGAGGGCAGATACGCAGTATTTT	CASSYLSGRADTQYF
.	many	TRBV7-2	TRBJ2-5	TGTGCCAGCAGCTTCCTAGAGACCCAGTACTTC	CASSFLETQYF
TRBD1	.	TRBV5-4	TRBJ2-1	TGTGCCAGCAGCTTTGTCGGACAGGGATACAATGAGCAGTTCTTC	CASSFVGQGYNEQFF
.	few	TRBV11-2	TRBJ2-3	TGTGCCAGCAGCTTAGTTACCTTTAGCACAGATACGCAGTATTTT	CASSLVTFSTDTQYF
.	.	TRBV6-5	TRBJ2-1	TGTGCCAGCACTAGGGGGGATGCCTACAATGAGCAGTTCTTC	CASTRGDAYNEQFF
.	few	TRBV25-1	TRBJ2-5	TGTGCCAGCAGTGATCCCGGGCGGGAGACCCAGTACTTC	CASSDPGRETQYF
.	.	TRBV9	TRBJ2-2	TGTGCCAGCAGCTCCCCAAGTGGGGGGAAGAACACCGGGGAGCTGTTTTTT	CASSSPSGGKNTGELFF
.	.	TRBV29-1	TRBJ1-1	TGCAGCGCCGGGGACAAAATTGGGACTGAAGCTTTCTTT	CSAGDKIGTEAFF
.	.	TRBV11-2	TRBJ1-1	TGTGCCAGCAGCTTACTTAAGGGGAAAGACACTGAAGCTTTCTTT	CASSLLKGKDTEAFF
.	few	TRBV25-1	TRBJ1-4	TGTGCCAGCAGTGAAGGGGTTAGTAATGAAAAACTGTTTTTT	CASSEGVSNEKLFF
.	.	TRBV2	TRBJ2-7	TGTGCCAGCGGAGCTCTCCAGGGGCAGTACTTC	CASGALQGQYF
TRBD2	.	TRBV29-1	TRBJ2-1	TGCAGCGTTGTTCGGCTAGCGGGTGAAAGCTCCTACAATGAGCAGTTCTTC	CSVVRLAGESSYNEQFF
.	.	TRBV9	TRBJ2-1	TGTGCCAGCAGCGTAAGCCCCACGATTGAGCAGTTCTTC	CASSVSPTIEQFF
.	few	TRBV10-3	TRBJ2-2	TGTGCCATCAGCCAAGCTGACTACACCGGGGAGCTGTTTTTT	CAISQADYTGELFF
TRBD1	.	TRBV6-5	TRBJ2-3	TGTGCCAGCAGCCTAGGGACAGTCACAGATACGCAGTATTTT	CASSLGTVTDTQYF
.	.	TRBV4-1	TRBJ2-7	TGCGCCAGCAGCCATATCGCCGTCCCCTACGAGCAGTACTTC	CASSHIAVPYEQYF
.	.	TRBV4-3	TRBJ2-2	TGCGCCAGCAGCCAAGATATGCGGGGCGGGGAGCTGTTTTTT	CASSQDMRGGELFF
.	few	TRBV5-1	TRBJ1-1	TGCGCCAGCAGCCCCTTGGGAAGGAGCACTGAAGCTTTCTTT	CASSPLGRSTEAFF
TRBD1	.	TRBV5-1	TRBJ1-1	TGCGCCAGCAGCTTGGGTGTGCGACAGGGGTTGAACACTGAAGCTTTCTTT	CASSLGVRQGLNTEAFF
TRBD1	few	TRBV18	TRBJ2-1	TGTGCCAGCTCACTGTCCCGGGACAGGGAAGGGGAGCAGTTCTTC	CASSLSRDREGEQFF
TRBD1	.	TRBV6-5	TRBJ1-6	TGTGCCAGCAGTAGACAGGGGCTTGCTTCACCCCTCCACTTT	CASSRQGLASPLHF
.	few	TRBV9	TRBJ2-5	TGTGCCAGCAGCGATCGGGGTAAAGAGACCCAGTACTTC	CASSDRGKETQYF
.	.	TRBV9	TRBJ2-1	TGTGCCAGCACCTGGGCGGCCGGTCGGGGGAATGAGCAGTTCTTC	CASTWAAGRGNEQFF
TRBD1	once	TRBV19	TRBJ1-1	TGTGCCAGTAGCATGGGACAGACGAACACTGAAGCTTTCTTT	CASSMGQTNTEAFF
.	few	TRBV6-5	TRBJ2-1	TGTGCCAGCAGTTACACAGGGATCTACAATGAGCAGTTCTTC	CASSYTGIYNEQFF
.	few	TRBV6-1	TRBJ2-3	TGTGCCAGCAGCGTGGGATGGGCAGATACGCAGTATTTT	CASSVGWADTQYF
.	few	TRBV7-3	TRBJ2-5	TGTGCCAGCAGCTCGGGAGTATCGGAGACCCAGTACTTC	CASSSGVSETQYF
.	few	TRBV18	TRBJ1-1	TGTGCCAGCTCACTTTGGGGGGCCGGGAACACTGAAGCTTTCTTT	CASSLWGAGNTEAFF
TRBD2	.	TRBV7-6	TRBJ2-5	TGTGCCAGCAGCATTCTAGCGGGGGTAGAGACCCAGTACTTC	CASSILAGVETQYF